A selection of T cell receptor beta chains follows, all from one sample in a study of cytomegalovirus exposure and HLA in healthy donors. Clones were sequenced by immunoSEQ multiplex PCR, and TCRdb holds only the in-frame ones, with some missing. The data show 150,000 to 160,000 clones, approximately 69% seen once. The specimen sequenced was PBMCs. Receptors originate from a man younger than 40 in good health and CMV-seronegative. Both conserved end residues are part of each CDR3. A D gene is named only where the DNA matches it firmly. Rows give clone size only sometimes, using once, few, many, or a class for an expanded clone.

TGTGCCAGCAGTCGGGACAGGGACTCTTCGGACGAGCAGTACTTC CASSRDRDSSDEQYF TRBJ2-7 TRBV7-6 TRBD1 -
TGTGCCAGCAGCTTATCTCCCTACGAGCAGTACTTC CASSLSPYEQYF TRBJ2-7 TRBV5-5 - few
TGCGCCAGCAGCCAAGAACAGGGGCCCGGTGGAGAAGCTTTCTTT CASSQEQGPGGEAFF TRBJ1-1 TRBV4-1 TRBD1 -
TGTGCCAGCAGTTTAGACAGGGGGCGCTTGCAGCCCCAGCATTTT CASSLDRGRLQPQHF TRBJ1-5 TRBV28 TRBD1 few
TGTGCCAGCAGCTTGCCCTCTGGGGCCAACGTCCTGCCTTTC CASSLPSGANVLPF TRBJ2-6 TRBV5-6 - -
TGTGCCAGCAGTTTATCAGCCAGACTAGACTTCATCTACGAGCAGTACTTC CASSLSARLDFIYEQYF TRBJ2-7 TRBV27 - -
TGCGCCAGCAGCCAAGATTTGGCGGACAGGGGATTGTCACCCCTCCACTTT CASSQDLADRGLSPLHF TRBJ1-6 TRBV4-3 TRBD1 -
TGTGCCAGCTCCCTGGCAGGCTCCGACACTGAAGCTTTCTTT CASSLAGSDTEAFF TRBJ1-1 TRBV18 - -
TGTGCCAGCAGTGGGGGACTGGTCTACAATGAGCAGTTCTTC CASSGGLVYNEQFF TRBJ2-1 TRBV2 - few
TGTGCCAGCAGCCTTAAATTCTCCTACGAGCAGTACTTC CASSLKFSYEQYF TRBJ2-7 TRBV28 - -
TGTGCCAGCAGCTTAGGAGCTAACACTGAAGCTTTCTTT CASSLGANTEAFF TRBJ1-1 TRBV13 - -
TGTGCCAGCAGCTTACGGGGGGCTGCCACCGGGGAGCTGTTTTTT CASSLRGAATGELFF TRBJ2-2 TRBV7-8 - -